This T cell receptor (beta chain) was retrieved from a study of OX40 agonist ivuxolimab in advanced cancers. Looking at the study overall: Patients were roughly 83% male with ages about 23 to 90, mean about 60. Study findings and constraints: Clonal expansion was among the lowest in partial responders at 0.1-3.0 mg/kg, especially CD8+.

Produced via immunoSEQ multiplex PCR; TCRdb's table is partial and in-frame only. The sample carries fewer than 25,000 clones, around 79% recorded once. This clone occurred a few times. Its antigen is unknown. V trimming: 5 bases; J trimming: 6 bases; junction bases outside the gene matches: 3. This CDR3 is 13 amino acids long. Germline assignment: CDR1 MNHEY and CDR2 SVGAGI. The sample in question was CD4+ or CD8+ T cells sorted from blood, obtained in a trial of the OX40 agonist ivuxolimab. The V gene is TRBV6-5, the J gene TRBJ2-3; 9 bases fit TRBD1. The sequence came from an adult with an advanced solid tumor such as melanoma, head and neck, liver or kidney cancer. CDR3 loop: CASSRDRGDTQYF. The CDR3 coding sequence is TGTGCCAGCAGTCGTGACAGGGGGGATACGCAGTATTTT.